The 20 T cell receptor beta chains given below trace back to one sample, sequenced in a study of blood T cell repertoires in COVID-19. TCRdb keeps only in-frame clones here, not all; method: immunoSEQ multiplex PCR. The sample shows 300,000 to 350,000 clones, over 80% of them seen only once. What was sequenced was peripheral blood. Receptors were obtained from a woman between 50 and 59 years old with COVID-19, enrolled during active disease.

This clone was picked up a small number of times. The CDR3 sequence is CASSPGQGFKQFF. The CDR3 coding sequence is TGTGCCAGCAGTCCAGGACAGGGATTTAAGCAGTTCTTC. The chain has TRBV12-3 or TRBV12-4 and TRBJ2-1, with 8 bases lining up with TRBD1. J was trimmed by 11 bases and V by 5 bases; bases with no gene match: 8. The CDR3 is 13 amino acids.

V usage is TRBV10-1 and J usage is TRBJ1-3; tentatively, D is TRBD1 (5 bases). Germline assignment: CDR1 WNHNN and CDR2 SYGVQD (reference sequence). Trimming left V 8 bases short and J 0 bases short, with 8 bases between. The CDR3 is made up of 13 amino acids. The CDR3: CASGAGSGNTIYF. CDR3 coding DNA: TGCGCCAGCGGGGCAGGCTCTGGAAACACCATATATTTT.

This CDR3 is CASSTNRQGINEQYF. The CDR3 DNA reads as TGTGCCAGCAGTACCAACCGACAGGGAATTAACGAGCAGTACTTC. This rearrangement joins TRBV27 to TRBJ2-7; 7 positions agree with TRBD1. Trimming removed 5 bases from V and 5 bases from J; junction bases left unmatched: 12. This CDR3 contains 15 residues. The germline V gene has CDR1 MNHEY and CDR2 SMNVEV (reference sequence).

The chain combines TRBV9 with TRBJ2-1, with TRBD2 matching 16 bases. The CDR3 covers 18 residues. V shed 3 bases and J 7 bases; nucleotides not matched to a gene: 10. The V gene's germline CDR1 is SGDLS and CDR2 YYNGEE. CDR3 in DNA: TGTGCCAGCAGCGAGGGGACTAGCGGGAGGGCCCGGAGGAATGAGCAGTTCTTC. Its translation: CASSEGTSGRARRNEQFF.

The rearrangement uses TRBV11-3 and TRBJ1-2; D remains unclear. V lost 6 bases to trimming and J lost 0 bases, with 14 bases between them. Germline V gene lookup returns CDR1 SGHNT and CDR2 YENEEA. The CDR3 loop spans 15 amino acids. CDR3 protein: CASRLNVPANYGYTF. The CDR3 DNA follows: TGTGCCAGCAGACTTAACGTTCCGGCTAACTATGGCTACACCTTC.

The CDR3 bases are TGTGCCAGCAGTCCCCCAGCCGCTGACCTCGACTTAACAGGGGGCGGGGGTTCGGATACGCAGTATTTT. Protein: CASSPPAADLDLTGGGGSDTQYF. The rearrangement links TRBV6-6 to TRBJ2-3; 9 positions agree with TRBD1. V dropped 5 bases and J dropped 6; count of bases not matched to a gene: 33. Germline V gene lookup returns CDR1 MNHNY and CDR2 SVGAGI (reference sequence). This CDR3 region has 23 residues.

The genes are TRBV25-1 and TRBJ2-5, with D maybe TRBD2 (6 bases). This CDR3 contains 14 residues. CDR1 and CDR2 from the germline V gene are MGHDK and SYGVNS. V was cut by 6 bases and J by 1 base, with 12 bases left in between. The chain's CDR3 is CASSANGGQETQYF. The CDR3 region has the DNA TGTGCCAGCAGCGCGAACGGGGGCCAAGAGACCCAGTACTTC.

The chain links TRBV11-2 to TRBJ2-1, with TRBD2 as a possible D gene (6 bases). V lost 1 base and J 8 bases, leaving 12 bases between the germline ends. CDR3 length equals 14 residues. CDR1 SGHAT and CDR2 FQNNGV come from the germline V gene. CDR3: CASSLGNSGDEQFF. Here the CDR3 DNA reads TGTGCCAGCAGCTTAGGGAATAGCGGAGATGAGCAGTTCTTC.

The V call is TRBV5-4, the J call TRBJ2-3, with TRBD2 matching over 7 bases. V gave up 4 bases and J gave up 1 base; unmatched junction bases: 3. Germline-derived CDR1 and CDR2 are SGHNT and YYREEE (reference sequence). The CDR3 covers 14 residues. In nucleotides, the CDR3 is TGTGCCAGCAGCCCCCGGGGGGGCACAGATACGCAGTATTTT. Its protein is CASSPRGGTDTQYF.

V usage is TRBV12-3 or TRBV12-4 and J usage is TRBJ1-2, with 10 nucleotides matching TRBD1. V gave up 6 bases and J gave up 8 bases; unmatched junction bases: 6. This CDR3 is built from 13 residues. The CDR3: CASRRTGGEGYTF. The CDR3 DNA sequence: TGTGCCAGCAGAAGGACAGGGGGGGAAGGCTACACCTTC.

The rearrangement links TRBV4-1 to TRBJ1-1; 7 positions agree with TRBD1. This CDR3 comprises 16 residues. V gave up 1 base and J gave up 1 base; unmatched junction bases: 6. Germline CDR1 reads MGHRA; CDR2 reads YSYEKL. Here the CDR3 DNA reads TGCGCCAGCAGCCAAGGATCAGACAGGGCGAACACTGAAGCTTTCTTT. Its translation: CASSQGSDRANTEAFF.

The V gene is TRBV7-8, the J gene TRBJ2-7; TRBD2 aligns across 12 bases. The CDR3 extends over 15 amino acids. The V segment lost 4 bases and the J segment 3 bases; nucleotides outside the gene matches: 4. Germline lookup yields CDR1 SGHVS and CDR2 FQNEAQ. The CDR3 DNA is TGTGCCAGCAGCTCTAGGGGACTAGCGGGCTACGAGCAGTACTTC. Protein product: CASSSRGLAGYEQYF.

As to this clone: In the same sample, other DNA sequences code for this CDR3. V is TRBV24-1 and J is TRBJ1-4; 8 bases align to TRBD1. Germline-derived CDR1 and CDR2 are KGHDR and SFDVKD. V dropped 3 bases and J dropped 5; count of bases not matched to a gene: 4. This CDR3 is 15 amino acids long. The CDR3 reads CATSDPGTGNEKLFF. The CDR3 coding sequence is TGTGCCACCAGTGATCCTGGGACAGGAAATGAAAAACTGTTTTTT.

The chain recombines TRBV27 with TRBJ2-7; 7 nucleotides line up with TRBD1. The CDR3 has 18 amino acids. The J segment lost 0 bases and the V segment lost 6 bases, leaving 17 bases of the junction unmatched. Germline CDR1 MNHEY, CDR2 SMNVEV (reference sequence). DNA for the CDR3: TGTGCCAGCAGCCGGACAGGAATAGCCGGGACGAGCTCCTACGAGCAGTACTTC. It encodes CASSRTGIAGTSSYEQYF.

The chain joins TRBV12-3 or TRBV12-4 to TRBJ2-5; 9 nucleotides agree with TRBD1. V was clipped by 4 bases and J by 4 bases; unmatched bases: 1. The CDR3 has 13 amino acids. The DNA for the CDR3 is TGTGCCAGCAGTTACAGGGGGCCAGAGACCCAGTACTTC. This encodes CASSYRGPETQYF.

The CDR3 reads CASSLVRLAGNEQFF. The CDR3, as DNA: TGCGCCAGCAGCTTGGTAAGACTGGCGGGTAATGAGCAGTTCTTC. The J gene is TRBJ2-1, the V gene TRBV5-1; D is possibly TRBD2 (5 bases). Germline loops: CDR1 SGHRS, CDR2 YFSETQ. V shed 0 bases and J shed 7 bases, with 14 bases lying between them. CDR3 length: 15 residues.

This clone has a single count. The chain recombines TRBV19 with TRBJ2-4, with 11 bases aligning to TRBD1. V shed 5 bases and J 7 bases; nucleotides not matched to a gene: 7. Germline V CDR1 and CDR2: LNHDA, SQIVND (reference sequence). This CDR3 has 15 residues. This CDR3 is CASSPGQGASNIQYF. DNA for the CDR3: TGTGCCAGTAGTCCTGGACAGGGGGCGTCGAACATTCAGTACTTC.

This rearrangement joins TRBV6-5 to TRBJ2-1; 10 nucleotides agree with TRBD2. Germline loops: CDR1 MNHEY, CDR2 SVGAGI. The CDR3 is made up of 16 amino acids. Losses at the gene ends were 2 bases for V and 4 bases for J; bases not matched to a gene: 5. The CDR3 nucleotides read TGTGCCAGCAGTTACAATCCTAGCGGGGGTTACAATGAGCAGTTCTTC. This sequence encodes CASSYNPSGGYNEQFF.

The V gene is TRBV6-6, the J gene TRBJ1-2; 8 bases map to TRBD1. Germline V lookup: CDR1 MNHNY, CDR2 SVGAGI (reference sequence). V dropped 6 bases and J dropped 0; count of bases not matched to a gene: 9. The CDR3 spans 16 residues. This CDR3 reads CASSPRGTGPNYGYTF. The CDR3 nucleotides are TGTGCCAGCAGCCCGCGGGGGACAGGACCTAACTATGGCTACACCTTC.

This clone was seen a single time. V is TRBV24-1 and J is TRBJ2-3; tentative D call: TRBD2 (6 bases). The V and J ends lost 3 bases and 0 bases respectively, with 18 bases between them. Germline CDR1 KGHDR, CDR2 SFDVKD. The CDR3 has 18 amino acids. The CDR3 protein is CATSDASWRGSSTDTQYF. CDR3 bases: TGTGCCACCAGTGATGCTAGTTGGCGGGGATCTAGCACAGATACGCAGTATTTT.